Given below is one T cell receptor (beta chain) in context. For the second PCR, which ran for about 6 to 11 cycles, a sample-barcoded 5' primer and a J-beta primer mix were used. At least 2.5 million CDR3-containing paired-end reads were obtained per sample. TCRdb redid the calling of the 5' RACE reads with MiXCR, one entry per CDR3 protein. Here the sample spans about 900,000 distinct CDR3 sequences, less than 80% being singletons. This entry is derived from a study of blood T cells in healthy people across ages. Sequencing input: blood. The TCR comes from a man aged 30-40 years in good health.

The CDR3 here is CASSFLDRNYEQYF. In DNA form, the CDR3 reads TGCGCCAGCAGCTTTCTTGACAGAAACTACGAGCAGTACTTC. The chain couples TRBV5-1 to TRBJ2-1; D may be TRBD1 (5 bases). The DNA matches TRBJ2-7 better at its end, which makes the J call doubtful. CDR1 and CDR2 (germline): SGHRS, YFSETQ. The length of the CDR3 is 14 residues.